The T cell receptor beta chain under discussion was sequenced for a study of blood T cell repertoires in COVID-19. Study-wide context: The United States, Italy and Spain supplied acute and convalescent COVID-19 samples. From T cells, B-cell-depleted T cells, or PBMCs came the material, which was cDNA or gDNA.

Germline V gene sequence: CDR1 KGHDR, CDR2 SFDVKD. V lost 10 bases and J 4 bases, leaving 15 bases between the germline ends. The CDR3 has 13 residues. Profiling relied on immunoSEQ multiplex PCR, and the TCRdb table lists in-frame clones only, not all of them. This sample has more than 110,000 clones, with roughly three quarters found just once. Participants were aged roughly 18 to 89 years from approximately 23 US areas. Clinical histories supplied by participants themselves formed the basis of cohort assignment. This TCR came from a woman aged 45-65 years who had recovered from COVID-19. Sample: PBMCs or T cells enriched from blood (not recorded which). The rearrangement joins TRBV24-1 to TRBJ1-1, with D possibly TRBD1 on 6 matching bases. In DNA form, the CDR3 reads TGTGCCACTGAACAGGGAAGAGGCACTGAAGCTTTCTTT. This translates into CATEQGRGTEAFF.